This entry concerns a single T cell receptor beta chain. Its antigen is currently not known. Within one base of it there is no much larger clone, and no base qualities were kept. The CDR3 runs 17 residues from the cysteine to the phenylalanine. Here the CDR3 DNA is all that survives: 51 bases in frame from base 1. V lost 2 bases and J lost 1 base; the stretch between them is 16 bases long. The CDR1 and CDR2 encoded by the germline V gene are SGHRS and YFSETQ. This record comes from a study of T cell repertoires in cytomegalovirus infection (dated by TCRdb to the late 2010s). Study-level background: Donor HLA type was relevant to the analysis, as public TCR beta signatures indicated carriage of CMV infection together with the matching HLA type. General study outcomes and caveats: The ex vivo response was dominated by HLA-C-restricted CMV-specific TCR beta clonotypes, and the single most frequent clonotype in two of eight donors was supplied by these HLA-C-restricted clonotypes. Cumulative frequency of public TCR beta family members discriminated carriers of CMV infection plus the relevant HLA type in this cohort and an independent roughly 330-donor cohort.

Sequencer: Illumina HiSeq 1500. Starting from the raw public reads, TCRdb applied fastp trimming at Q25, assembled clones with MiXCR and retained in-frame beta chains. Under each unique CDR3 protein, matching rows form one entry showing the most common genes and DNA. This sample is represented by hundreds of thousands of distinct CDR3 sequences; approximately 25% of them were singletons. Under 8.5% of the sample is in the top ten clones. The receptor was isolated from a human donor in good health (CMV status not recorded). Some clones in this sample may be carry-over from other donors' samples. Sequenced material: CD8+ T cells from PBMCs. The chain is assembled from TRBV5-1 and TRBJ2-1; no D gene call is confident. The CDR3 has the sequence CASSFRGTIISYNEQFF. The DNA reads TGCGCCAGCAGCTTCCGAGGCACCATCATATCCTACAATGAGCAGTTCTTC.